Listed below are T cell receptor beta chains from one sample, sequenced in a study of PD-L1 blockade in urothelial cancer. Clones were sequenced by immunoSEQ multiplex PCR, and TCRdb holds only the in-frame ones, with some missing. The table includes approximately 94,000 clones, around nine tenths detected once. Sample: PBMCs, taken around atezolizumab (anti-PD-L1) treatment. These receptors originate from a man aged 60 to 75 with urothelial cancer. Each CDR3 is given with its conserved first and last residue. The D gene is left open where the match is weak. Size values are once, few and many counts, or a class for expanded clones, and some rows have none.

d_gene: TRBD2; v_gene: TRBV4-2; j_gene: TRBJ2-3; abundance: few; CDR3aa: CASSQTTSGTSGDTQYF; CDR3nt: TGTGCCAGCAGCCAAACGACTAGCGGGACCTCCGGGGATACGCAGTATTTT
d_gene: TRBD2; v_gene: TRBV19; j_gene: TRBJ2-1; abundance: NA; CDR3aa: CASSKTSGSLDEQFF; CDR3nt: TGTGCCAGTAGCAAGACTAGCGGGAGTCTCGATGAGCAGTTCTTC
d_gene: NA; v_gene: TRBV27; j_gene: TRBJ1-2; abundance: few; CDR3aa: CASSLTNSNGYTF; CDR3nt: TGTGCCAGCAGTTTGACAAATTCAAATGGCTACACCTTC
d_gene: TRBD1; v_gene: TRBV19; j_gene: TRBJ1-1; abundance: NA; CDR3aa: CASSRWTGGAGTEAFF; CDR3nt: TGTGCCAGTAGTAGATGGACAGGGGGCGCGGGAACTGAAGCTTTCTTT
d_gene: TRBD1; v_gene: TRBV11-2; j_gene: TRBJ1-5; abundance: NA; CDR3aa: CASSPLGQGVVHF; CDR3nt: TGTGCCAGCAGCCCACTCGGACAGGGAGTGGTTCATTTT
d_gene: NA; v_gene: TRBV6-5; j_gene: TRBJ2-1; abundance: once; CDR3aa: CASSYSSDYNEQFF; CDR3nt: TGTGCCAGCAGTTACTCATCAGACTACAATGAGCAGTTCTTC
d_gene: TRBD2; v_gene: TRBV19; j_gene: TRBJ2-7; abundance: NA; CDR3aa: CASSIAGWLAGNSYEQYF; CDR3nt: TGTGCCAGTAGTATAGCCGGGTGGCTAGCGGGAAACTCCTACGAGCAGTACTTC
d_gene: NA; v_gene: TRBV28; j_gene: TRBJ1-2; abundance: NA; CDR3aa: CASSLSFSSPNYGYTF; CDR3nt: TGTGCCAGCAGTTTAAGTTTTAGCTCTCCTAACTATGGCTACACCTTC
d_gene: NA; v_gene: TRBV28; j_gene: TRBJ1-2; abundance: NA; CDR3aa: CASSPSRFWSGYTF; CDR3nt: TGTGCCAGCAGCCCCTCCAGGTTCTGGTCTGGCTACACCTTC
d_gene: NA; v_gene: TRBV5-1; j_gene: TRBJ2-7; abundance: NA; CDR3aa: CASSLATGRVGEQYF; CDR3nt: TGCGCCAGCAGCTTGGCAACCGGCAGGGTAGGTGAGCAGTACTTC
d_gene: TRBD1; v_gene: TRBV9; j_gene: TRBJ2-1; abundance: NA; CDR3aa: CASSENPDRATEQFF; CDR3nt: TGTGCCAGCAGCGAGAACCCAGACAGGGCTACTGAGCAGTTCTTC
d_gene: TRBD1; v_gene: TRBV5-1; j_gene: TRBJ1-1; abundance: NA; CDR3aa: CASSSVTGGNTEAFF; CDR3nt: TGCGCCAGCAGCTCGGTGACAGGGGGGAACACTGAAGCTTTCTTT
d_gene: NA; v_gene: TRBV28; j_gene: TRBJ1-5; abundance: few; CDR3aa: CASSSYQPQHF; CDR3nt: TGTGCCAGCAGTTCGTATCAGCCCCAGCATTTT
d_gene: TRBD2; v_gene: TRBV30; j_gene: TRBJ2-7; abundance: NA; CDR3aa: CACPAAGTYEQYF; CDR3nt: TGTGCCTGCCCTGCAGCGGGAACCTACGAGCAGTACTTC
d_gene: NA; v_gene: TRBV30; j_gene: TRBJ1-5; abundance: NA; CDR3aa: CAWREARYGPQHF; CDR3nt: TGTGCCTGGAGAGAGGCACGCTATGGGCCCCAGCATTTT
d_gene: NA; v_gene: TRBV27; j_gene: TRBJ1-2; abundance: NA; CDR3aa: CASSLSMGDIYGYTF; CDR3nt: TGTGCCAGCAGTTTATCGATGGGAGATATCTATGGCTACACCTTC
d_gene: NA; v_gene: TRBV9; j_gene: TRBJ2-7; abundance: NA; CDR3aa: CASSVSDGTYEQYF; CDR3nt: TGTGCCAGCAGCGTGTCGGACGGGACCTACGAGCAGTACTTC
d_gene: NA; v_gene: TRBV28; j_gene: TRBJ1-6; abundance: NA; CDR3aa: CASSLGQTYNSPLHF; CDR3nt: TGTGCCAGCAGCCTCGGACAGACCTATAATTCACCCCTCCACTTT
d_gene: NA; v_gene: TRBV5-1; j_gene: TRBJ2-5; abundance: NA; CDR3aa: CASSLTGDSGETQYF; CDR3nt: TGCGCCAGCAGCTTAACAGGGGACTCCGGGGAGACCCAGTACTTC
d_gene: NA; v_gene: TRBV28; j_gene: TRBJ2-4; abundance: few; CDR3aa: CATVSYTRAKNIQYF; CDR3nt: TGTGCCACAGTTAGTTACACTAGAGCCAAAAACATTCAGTACTTC
d_gene: NA; v_gene: TRBV5-1; j_gene: TRBJ2-1; abundance: NA; CDR3aa: CASSLVRDEQFF; CDR3nt: TGCGCCAGCAGCTTGGTTCGGGATGAGCAGTTCTTC
d_gene: TRBD2; v_gene: TRBV4-1; j_gene: TRBJ2-3; abundance: NA; CDR3aa: CASSQEASGADTQYF; CDR3nt: TGCGCCAGCAGCCAAGAGGCTAGCGGTGCAGATACGCAGTATTTT
d_gene: TRBD1; v_gene: TRBV28; j_gene: TRBJ1-4; abundance: NA; CDR3aa: CASRPGQLEKLFF; CDR3nt: TGTGCCAGCAGGCCGGGACAGCTAGAAAAACTGTTTTTT
d_gene: NA; v_gene: TRBV4-3; j_gene: TRBJ2-2; abundance: NA; CDR3aa: CASSQDIAGELFF; CDR3nt: TGCGCCAGCAGCCAAGATATTGCCGGGGAGCTGTTTTTT
d_gene: TRBD1; v_gene: TRBV27; j_gene: TRBJ2-2; abundance: NA; CDR3aa: CASTKAGTGAYTGELFF; CDR3nt: TGTGCCAGCACCAAAGCTGGGACAGGTGCCTACACCGGGGAGCTGTTTTTT
d_gene: TRBD2; v_gene: TRBV6-6; j_gene: TRBJ2-1; abundance: few; CDR3aa: CASSRSGGDYNEQFF; CDR3nt: TGTGCCAGCAGCCGGAGCGGGGGGGACTACAATGAGCAGTTCTTC
d_gene: TRBD1; v_gene: TRBV7-2; j_gene: TRBJ2-5; abundance: once; CDR3aa: CASSLAPDRGETQYF; CDR3nt: TGTGCCAGCAGCTTAGCGCCCGACAGGGGAGAGACCCAGTACTTC
d_gene: TRBD2; v_gene: TRBV5-1; j_gene: TRBJ2-1; abundance: NA; CDR3aa: CASSLGTSAVNEQFF; CDR3nt: TGCGCCAGCAGCTTAGGGACTAGCGCTGTCAATGAGCAGTTCTTC
d_gene: TRBD1; v_gene: TRBV5-4; j_gene: TRBJ1-2; abundance: NA; CDR3aa: CASSAQGQGSNYGYTF; CDR3nt: TGTGCCAGCAGCGCTCAAGGACAGGGGTCCAACTATGGCTACACCTTC
d_gene: TRBD1; v_gene: TRBV10-3; j_gene: TRBJ2-1; abundance: NA; CDR3aa: CAISDFTGGRYNEQFF; CDR3nt: TGTGCCATCAGTGATTTTACAGGGGGCCGGTACAATGAGCAGTTCTTC
d_gene: TRBD1; v_gene: TRBV4-3; j_gene: TRBJ1-2; abundance: NA; CDR3aa: CASSQDGYRGYGYTF; CDR3nt: TGCGCCAGCAGCCAAGATGGGTACAGGGGCTATGGCTACACCTTC
d_gene: NA; v_gene: TRBV29-1; j_gene: TRBJ1-2; abundance: NA; CDR3aa: CSVGAGSGYGYTF; CDR3nt: TGCAGCGTTGGAGCCGGGAGTGGCTATGGCTACACCTTC
d_gene: NA; v_gene: TRBV6-5; j_gene: TRBJ1-5; abundance: NA; CDR3aa: CASSGGLGNQPQHF; CDR3nt: TGTGCCAGTTCTGGCGGGTTGGGCAATCAGCCCCAGCATTTT
d_gene: NA; v_gene: TRBV11-3; j_gene: TRBJ1-2; abundance: NA; CDR3aa: CASSLRARGDGYTF; CDR3nt: TGTGCCAGCAGCTTAAGGGCCAGGGGTGATGGCTACACCTTC
d_gene: TRBD2; v_gene: TRBV28; j_gene: TRBJ2-5; abundance: NA; CDR3aa: CASSLVSGAAETQYF; CDR3nt: TGTGCCAGCAGTCTAGTTAGCGGGGCGGCAGAGACCCAGTACTTC
d_gene: NA; v_gene: TRBV28; j_gene: TRBJ1-3; abundance: few; CDR3aa: CASSLWGATIYF; CDR3nt: TGTGCCAGCAGTTTGTGGGGAGCCACCATATATTTT
d_gene: TRBD1; v_gene: TRBV5-1; j_gene: TRBJ1-2; abundance: NA; CDR3aa: CASSSTGGADYGYTF; CDR3nt: TGCGCCAGCAGCTCTACAGGGGGCGCAGACTATGGCTACACCTTC
d_gene: NA; v_gene: TRBV27; j_gene: TRBJ1-5; abundance: NA; CDR3aa: CASRLSGGSYQPQHF; CDR3nt: TGTGCCAGCCGCCTTTCAGGAGGGAGCTATCAGCCCCAGCATTTT
d_gene: NA; v_gene: TRBV10-3; j_gene: TRBJ1-4; abundance: NA; CDR3aa: CAISTTSNEKLFF; CDR3nt: TGTGCCATCAGTACTACAAGTAACGAAAAACTGTTTTTT
d_gene: TRBD1; v_gene: TRBV27; j_gene: TRBJ1-5; abundance: NA; CDR3aa: CASSHDRENQPQHF; CDR3nt: TGTGCCAGCAGTCACGACAGGGAAAATCAGCCCCAGCATTTT
d_gene: NA; v_gene: TRBV7-9; j_gene: TRBJ2-7; abundance: NA; CDR3aa: CASSLLSDSYEQYF; CDR3nt: TGTGCCAGCAGCTTATTAAGCGATTCCTACGAGCAGTACTTC
d_gene: NA; v_gene: TRBV10-3; j_gene: TRBJ1-5; abundance: NA; CDR3aa: CATGGEMDQPQHF; CDR3nt: TGTGCCACCGGGGGGGAGATGGATCAGCCCCAGCATTTT
d_gene: NA; v_gene: TRBV25-1; j_gene: TRBJ1-2; abundance: NA; CDR3aa: CASSVGRDYGYTF; CDR3nt: TGTGCCAGCAGTGTCGGGAGAGACTATGGCTACACCTTC
d_gene: TRBD1; v_gene: TRBV5-5; j_gene: TRBJ1-5; abundance: NA; CDR3aa: CASSWGTGLGDQPQHF; CDR3nt: TGTGCCAGCAGCTGGGGGACAGGGCTCGGGGATCAGCCCCAGCATTTT
d_gene: TRBD2; v_gene: TRBV11-2; j_gene: TRBJ2-7; abundance: NA; CDR3aa: CASSLTAGDSYEQYF; CDR3nt: TGTGCCAGCAGCTTAACCGCGGGGGACTCCTACGAGCAGTACTTC
d_gene: TRBD1; v_gene: TRBV2; j_gene: TRBJ1-5; abundance: NA; CDR3aa: CASSEGTGGQPQHF; CDR3nt: TGTGCCAGCAGTGAAGGGACAGGGGGCCAGCCCCAGCATTTT
d_gene: NA; v_gene: TRBV5-6; j_gene: TRBJ2-7; abundance: NA; CDR3aa: CASSWTVTYEQYF; CDR3nt: TGTGCCAGCAGCTGGACAGTGACCTACGAGCAGTACTTC
d_gene: NA; v_gene: TRBV10-2; j_gene: TRBJ2-3; abundance: NA; CDR3aa: CASSEGAAGTDTQYF; CDR3nt: TGCGCCAGCAGTGAAGGGGCTGCGGGCACAGATACGCAGTATTTT
d_gene: NA; v_gene: TRBV7-6; j_gene: TRBJ1-2; abundance: NA; CDR3aa: CASSFGGYAGYTF; CDR3nt: TGTGCCAGCAGCTTTGGGGGGTATGCTGGCTACACCTTC
d_gene: NA; v_gene: TRBV18; j_gene: TRBJ2-7; abundance: NA; CDR3aa: CASSPGQGGAYEQYF; CDR3nt: TGTGCCAGCTCACCCGGACAGGGAGGGGCCTACGAGCAGTACTTC
d_gene: NA; v_gene: TRBV30; j_gene: TRBJ2-1; abundance: NA; CDR3aa: CACHRVMGNEQFF; CDR3nt: TGTGCCTGCCACAGGGTCATGGGGAATGAGCAGTTCTTC
d_gene: TRBD1; v_gene: TRBV19; j_gene: TRBJ1-1; abundance: NA; CDR3aa: CASSGRHRGEGTEAFF; CDR3nt: TGTGCCAGCTCCGGTCGTCACAGGGGGGAAGGCACTGAAGCTTTCTTT
d_gene: NA; v_gene: TRBV14; j_gene: TRBJ2-3; abundance: NA; CDR3aa: CASSPPRAGLTDTQYF; CDR3nt: TGTGCCAGCAGCCCCCCGCGGGCGGGTCTCACAGATACGCAGTATTTT